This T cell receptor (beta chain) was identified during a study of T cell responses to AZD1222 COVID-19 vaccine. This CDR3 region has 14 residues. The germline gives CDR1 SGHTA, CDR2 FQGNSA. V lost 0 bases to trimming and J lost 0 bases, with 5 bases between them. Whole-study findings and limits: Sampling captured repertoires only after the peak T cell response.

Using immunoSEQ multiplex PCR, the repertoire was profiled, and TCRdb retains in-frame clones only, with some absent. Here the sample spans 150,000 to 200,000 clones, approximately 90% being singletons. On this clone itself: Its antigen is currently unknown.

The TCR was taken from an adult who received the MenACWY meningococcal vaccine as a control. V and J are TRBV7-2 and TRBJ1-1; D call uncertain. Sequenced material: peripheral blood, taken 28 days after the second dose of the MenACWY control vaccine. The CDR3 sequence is CASSLAGMNTEAFF. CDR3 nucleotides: TGTGCCAGCAGCTTAGCGGGTATGAACACTGAAGCTTTCTTT.